This TCR beta chain derives from a study of T cell responses to AZD1222 COVID-19 vaccine. Study background: The analysis combined second doses at about 4 or about 12 weeks. Findings and caveats of the study: The donor cohort was predominantly white British with a female majority, and clonal diversity may have been underestimated. Two doses of AZD1222 preceded a rise in Spike-specific TCR breadth and depth. At baseline, just six or seven AZD1222 recipients tested seropositive.

Trimming took 0 bases from V and 4 from J, leaving 9 bases between them. The CDR3 extends over 14 amino acids. The germline V gene has CDR1 MNHEY and CDR2 SVGEGT. Clones were sequenced by immunoSEQ multiplex PCR, and TCRdb holds only the in-frame ones, with some missing. The sample holds 130,000 or so clones, roughly 90% seen once. As regards this clone: The target antigen is unknown.

This TCR was sampled from an adult in good health. This specimen consisted of peripheral blood, obtained on day 0 of AZD1222 vaccination. This chain links TRBV6-2 or TRBV6-3 with TRBJ2-5; D is perhaps TRBD2 (7 bases). The CDR3 here is CASSYSGGRETQYF. CDR3 in DNA: TGTGCCAGCAGTTACTCGGGGGGGCGAGAGACCCAGTACTTC.